The present T cell receptor beta chain was sequenced within a study of regulatory T cells in long-lasting Graves disease. This clonotype was recorded many times. Its antigen is not known. Researchers made TCR beta libraries by using iRepertoire HTBI primers and running Arm-PCR on CDR3 regions. Under the authors' procedure: Sequenced samples collectively carried 62 TRBV and some 15 TRBJ segments. Using its own MiXCR run on the multiplex PCR reads, TCRdb lists one record per CDR3 protein. TCRdb's processing, not the study's, gives the V and J calls here. The sample records roughly 470,000 distinct CDR3 sequences, less than 25% being singletons. V was trimmed by 0 bases and J by 7 bases, leaving 18 bases between them. The CDR3 totals 16 residues. In germline, CDR1 is LGHDT, CDR2 YNNKEL (reference sequence). Time point reported: persistent/refractory GD, antithyroid drugs over 5 years with positive TRAb. RNA extracted from PBMCs served as the sequencing template.

Study results and limitations: Persistent patients shared fewer than 3,500 public clonotypes among themselves. Newly diagnosed patients shared fewer, at about a thousand. Patients with persistent disease showed a bias toward TRBV28, TRBJ1-2 and TRBJ2-5.

J is TRBJ2-5 and V is TRBV3-1; D remains unclear. The material sequenced was peripheral blood mononuclear cells (PBMCs), taken when the disease was refractory, from a patient treated with antithyroid drugs. This receptor was obtained from a female donor with Graves disease. This CDR3 is CASSQDRWLTSRTQYF. In DNA form, the CDR3 reads TGTGCCAGCAGCCAAGATCGGTGGCTAACAAGTCGGACCCAGTACTTC.